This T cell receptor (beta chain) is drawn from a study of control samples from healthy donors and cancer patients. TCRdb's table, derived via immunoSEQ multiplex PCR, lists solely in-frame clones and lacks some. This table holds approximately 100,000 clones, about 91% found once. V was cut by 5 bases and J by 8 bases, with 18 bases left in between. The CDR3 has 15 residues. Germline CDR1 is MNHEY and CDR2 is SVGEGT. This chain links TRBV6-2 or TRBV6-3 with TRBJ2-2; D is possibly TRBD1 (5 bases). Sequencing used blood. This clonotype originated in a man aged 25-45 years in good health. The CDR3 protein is CASSHRQQVLGELFF. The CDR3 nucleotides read TGTGCCAGCAGTCATAGGCAACAGGTCTTAGGGGAGCTGTTTTTT.